This paragraph covers one T cell receptor beta chain sequence. This entry is derived from a study of blood T cell repertoires in COVID-19. At the level of the study: Sources were T cells, B-cell-depleted T cells, or PBMCs; the material itself was cDNA or gDNA.

As originally analysed: Researchers report that nucleated cell counts were estimated from reference gene primer amplification. Measured with immunoSEQ multiplex PCR; TCRdb has only the in-frame clones, and not every one. V and J calls and clone size are copied from that table; D and trimming were computed from the DNA. The repertoire holds more than 300,000 clones, with 85% to 90% as singletons. Recovered status in Cohort 3 required two negative PCRs, clearance, or symptom resolution. This CDR3 has 15 residues. Germline lookup yields CDR1 MDHEN and CDR2 SYDVKM. The junction had 6 bases not matched to a gene; V was cut back by 2 bases and J by 7 bases.

The sample comprised PBMCs or T cells enriched from blood (not recorded which). This chain uses TRBV28 with TRBJ1-4, with TRBD1 matching over 8 bases. The clonotype originates from a woman aged 18-29 years who had recovered from COVID-19. CDR3 region: CASSLVSGGSEKLFF. Written as DNA, the CDR3 is TGTGCCAGCAGTTTAGTTTCAGGGGGCAGTGAAAAACTGTTTTTT.